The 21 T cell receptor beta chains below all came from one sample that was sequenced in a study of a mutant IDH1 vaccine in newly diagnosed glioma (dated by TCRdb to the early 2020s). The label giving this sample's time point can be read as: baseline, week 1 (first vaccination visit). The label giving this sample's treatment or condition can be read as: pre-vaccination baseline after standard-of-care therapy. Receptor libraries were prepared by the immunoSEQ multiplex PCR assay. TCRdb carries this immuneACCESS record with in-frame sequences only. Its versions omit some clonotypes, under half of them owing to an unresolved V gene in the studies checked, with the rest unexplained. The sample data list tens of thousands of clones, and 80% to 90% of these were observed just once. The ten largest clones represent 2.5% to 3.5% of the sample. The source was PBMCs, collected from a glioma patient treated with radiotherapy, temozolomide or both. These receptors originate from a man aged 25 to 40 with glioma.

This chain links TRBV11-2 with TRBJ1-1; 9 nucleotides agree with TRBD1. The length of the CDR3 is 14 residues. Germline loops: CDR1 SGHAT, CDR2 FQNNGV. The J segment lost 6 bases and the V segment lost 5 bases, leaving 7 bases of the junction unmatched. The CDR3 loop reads CASSPTGGKAEAFF. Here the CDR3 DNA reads TGTGCCAGCAGCCCGACAGGGGGGAAGGCTGAAGCTTTCTTT.

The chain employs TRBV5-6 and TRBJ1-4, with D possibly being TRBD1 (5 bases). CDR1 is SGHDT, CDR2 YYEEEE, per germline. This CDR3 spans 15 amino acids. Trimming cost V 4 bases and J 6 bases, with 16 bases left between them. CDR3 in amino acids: CASSRGGLRDEKLFF. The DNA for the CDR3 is TGTGCCAGCAGCCGGGGGGGACTGCGAGATGAAAAACTGTTTTTT. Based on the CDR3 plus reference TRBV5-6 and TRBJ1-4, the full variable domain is DAGVTQSPTHLIKTRGQQVTLRCSPKSGHDTVSWYQQALGQGPQFIFQYYEEEERQRGNFPDRFSGHQFPNYSSELNVNALLLGDSALYLCASSRGGLRDEKLFFGSGTQLSVL.

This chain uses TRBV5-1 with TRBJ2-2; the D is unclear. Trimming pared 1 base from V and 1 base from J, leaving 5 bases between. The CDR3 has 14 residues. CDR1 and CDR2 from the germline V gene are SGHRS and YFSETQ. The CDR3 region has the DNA TGCGCCAGCAGCTTGAACCTGAACACCGGGGAGCTGTTTTTT. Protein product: CASSLNLNTGELFF.

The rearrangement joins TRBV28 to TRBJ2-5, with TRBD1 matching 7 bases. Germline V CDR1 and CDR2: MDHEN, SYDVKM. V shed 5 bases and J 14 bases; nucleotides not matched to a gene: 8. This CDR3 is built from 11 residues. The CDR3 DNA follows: TGTGCCAGCAGTAGGAGACAGGGAGCTTACTTC. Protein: CASSRRQGAYF. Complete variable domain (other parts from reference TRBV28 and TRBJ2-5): DVKVTQSSRYLVKRTGEKVFLECVQDMDHENMFWYRQDPGLGLRLIYFSYDVKMKEKGDIPEGYSVSREKKERFSLILESASTNQTSMYLCASSRRQGAYFGPGTRLLVL.

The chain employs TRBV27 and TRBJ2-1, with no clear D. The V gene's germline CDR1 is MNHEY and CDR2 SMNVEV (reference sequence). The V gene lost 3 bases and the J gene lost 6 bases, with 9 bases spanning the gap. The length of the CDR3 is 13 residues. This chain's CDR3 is CASSFGPINEQFF. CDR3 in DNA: TGTGCCAGCAGTTTCGGGCCGATCAATGAGCAGTTCTTC.

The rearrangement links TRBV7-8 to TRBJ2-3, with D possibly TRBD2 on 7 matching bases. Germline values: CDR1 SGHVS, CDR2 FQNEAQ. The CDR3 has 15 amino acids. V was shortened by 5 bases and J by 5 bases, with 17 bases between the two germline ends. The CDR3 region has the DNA TGTGCCAGCAGCCGCGTCGGGGGGCAGGGAGATACGCAGTATTTT. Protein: CASSRVGGQGDTQYF.

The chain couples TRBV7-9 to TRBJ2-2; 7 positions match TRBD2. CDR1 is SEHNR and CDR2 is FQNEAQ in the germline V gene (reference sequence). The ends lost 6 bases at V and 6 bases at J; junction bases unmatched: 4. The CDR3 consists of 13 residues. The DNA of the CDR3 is TGTGCCAGCAGACAACGGGGGGCCGGGGAGCTGTTTTTT. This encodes CASRQRGAGELFF. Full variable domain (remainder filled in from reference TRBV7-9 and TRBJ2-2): DTGVSQNPRHKITKRGQNVTFRCDPISEHNRLYWYRQTLGQGPEFLTYFQNEAQLEKSRLLSDRFSAERPKGSFSTLEIQRTEQGDSAMYLCASRQRGAGELFFGEGSRLTVL.

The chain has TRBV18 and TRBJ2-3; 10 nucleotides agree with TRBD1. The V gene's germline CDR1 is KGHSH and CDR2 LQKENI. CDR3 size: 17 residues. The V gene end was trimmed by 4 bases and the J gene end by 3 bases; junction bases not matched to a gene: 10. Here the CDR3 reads CASSLNGPGQGTDTQYF. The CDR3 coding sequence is TGTGCCAGCTCACTAAACGGACCGGGACAGGGGACAGATACGCAGTATTTT.

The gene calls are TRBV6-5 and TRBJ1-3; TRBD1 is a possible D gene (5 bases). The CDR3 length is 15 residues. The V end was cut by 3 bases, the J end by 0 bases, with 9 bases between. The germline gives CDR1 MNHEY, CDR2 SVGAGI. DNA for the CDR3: TGTGCCAGCAGTTATGCGGGGGGCTCTGGAAACACCATATATTTT. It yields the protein CASSYAGGSGNTIYF.

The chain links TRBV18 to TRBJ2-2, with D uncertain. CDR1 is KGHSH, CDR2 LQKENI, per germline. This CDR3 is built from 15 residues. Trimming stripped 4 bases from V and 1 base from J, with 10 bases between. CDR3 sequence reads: CASSLHKGNTGELFF. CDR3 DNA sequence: TGTGCCAGCTCACTACACAAGGGGAACACCGGGGAGCTGTTTTTT.

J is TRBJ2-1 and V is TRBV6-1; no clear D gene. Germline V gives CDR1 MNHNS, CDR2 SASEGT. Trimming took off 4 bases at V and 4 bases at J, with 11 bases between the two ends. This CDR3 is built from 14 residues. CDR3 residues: CASSASWGYNEQFF. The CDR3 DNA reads TGTGCCAGCAGTGCGTCGTGGGGATACAATGAGCAGTTCTTC.

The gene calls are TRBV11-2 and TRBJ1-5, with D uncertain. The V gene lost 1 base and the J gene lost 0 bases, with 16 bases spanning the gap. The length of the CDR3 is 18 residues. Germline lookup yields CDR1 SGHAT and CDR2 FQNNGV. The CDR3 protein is CASSLAQGGMFSNQPQHF. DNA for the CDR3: TGTGCCAGCAGCTTAGCTCAAGGTGGTATGTTTAGCAATCAGCCCCAGCATTTT.

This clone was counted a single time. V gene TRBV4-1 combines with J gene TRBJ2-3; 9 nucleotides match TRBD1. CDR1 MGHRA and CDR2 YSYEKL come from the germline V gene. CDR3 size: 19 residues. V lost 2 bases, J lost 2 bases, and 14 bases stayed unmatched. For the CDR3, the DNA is TGCGCCAGCAGCCAAAGAGGATTGGACAGGGGCCGAGACACAGATACGCAGTATTTT. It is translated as CASSQRGLDRGRDTDTQYF.

In DNA, the CDR3 is TGTGCCACCCACCCCCGGACTAGCGGGGGGGCTAGCACAGATACGCAGTATTTT. Residues: CATHPRTSGGASTDTQYF. V and J are TRBV15 and TRBJ2-3, with 15 bases identical to TRBD2. The CDR3 runs to 18 residues. Trimming cost V 8 bases and J 0 bases; bases outside gene matches: 9. The germline V gene encodes CDR1 LNHNV and CDR2 YYDKDF (reference sequence).

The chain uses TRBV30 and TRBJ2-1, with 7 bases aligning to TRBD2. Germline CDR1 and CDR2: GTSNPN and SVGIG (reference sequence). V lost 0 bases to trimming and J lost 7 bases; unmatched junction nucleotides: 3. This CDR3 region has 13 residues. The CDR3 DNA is TGTGCCTGGAGTGTGGGAGGGGCTAATGAGCAGTTCTTC. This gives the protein CAWSVGGANEQFF.

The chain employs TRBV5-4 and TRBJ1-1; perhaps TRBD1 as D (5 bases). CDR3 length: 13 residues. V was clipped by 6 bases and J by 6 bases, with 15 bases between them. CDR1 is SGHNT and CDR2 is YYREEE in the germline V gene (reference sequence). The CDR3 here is CASTLGGISEAFF. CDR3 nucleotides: TGTGCCAGCACCCTTGGGGGGATTTCTGAAGCTTTCTTT. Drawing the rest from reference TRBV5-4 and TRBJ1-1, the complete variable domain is ETGVTQSPTHLIKTRGQQVTLRCSSQSGHNTVSWYQQALGQGPQFIFQYYREEENGRGNFPPRFSGLQFPNYSSELNVNALELDDSALYLCASTLGGISEAFFGQGTRLTVV.

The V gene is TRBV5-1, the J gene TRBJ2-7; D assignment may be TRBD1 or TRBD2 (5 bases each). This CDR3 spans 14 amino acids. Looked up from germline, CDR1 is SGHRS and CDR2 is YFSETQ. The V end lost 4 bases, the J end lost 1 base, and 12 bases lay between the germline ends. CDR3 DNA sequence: TGCGCCAGCAGCCCCCGGGACCTATCCTACGAGCAGTACTTC. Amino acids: CASSPRDLSYEQYF.

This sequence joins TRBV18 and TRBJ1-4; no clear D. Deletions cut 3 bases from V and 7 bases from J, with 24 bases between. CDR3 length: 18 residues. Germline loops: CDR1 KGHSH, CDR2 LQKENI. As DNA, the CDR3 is TGTGCCAGCTCACCCCCGGACCCCGAACTCCCCTTCCGTGAAAAACTGTTTTTT. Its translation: CASSPPDPELPFREKLFF. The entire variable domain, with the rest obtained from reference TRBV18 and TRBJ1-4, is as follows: NAGVMQNPRHLVRRRGQEARLRCSPMKGHSHVYWYRQLPEEGLKFMVYLQKENIIDESGMPKERFSAEFPKEGPSILRIQQVVRGDSAAYFCASSPPDPELPFREKLFFGSGTQLSVL.

For the CDR3, the DNA is TGTGCCAGCTCCTGGGACAGGGTCACAGATACGCAGTATTTT. As protein: CASSWDRVTDTQYF. The chain is built from TRBV19 and TRBJ2-3; 9 bases agree with TRBD1. J was trimmed by 2 bases and V by 9 bases; bases with no gene match: 6. This CDR3 comprises 14 residues. CDR1 and CDR2 from the germline V gene are LNHDA and SQIVND (reference sequence).

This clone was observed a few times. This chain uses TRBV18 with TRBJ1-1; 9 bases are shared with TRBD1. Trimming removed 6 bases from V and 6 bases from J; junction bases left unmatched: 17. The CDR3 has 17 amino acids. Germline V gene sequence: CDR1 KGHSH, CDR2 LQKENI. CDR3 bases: TGTGCCAGCTCGCCCGGGACAGGGAAGTTAGGTTTACCTGAAGCTTTCTTT. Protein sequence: CASSPGTGKLGLPEAFF.

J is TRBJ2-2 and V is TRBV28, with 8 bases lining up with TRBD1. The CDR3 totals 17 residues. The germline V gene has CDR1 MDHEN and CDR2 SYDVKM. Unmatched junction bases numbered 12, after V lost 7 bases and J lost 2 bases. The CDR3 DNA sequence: TGTGCCAGCACCGATCCCCCGGGACAGGTTAACACCGGGGAGCTGTTTTTT. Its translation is CASTDPPGQVNTGELFF.